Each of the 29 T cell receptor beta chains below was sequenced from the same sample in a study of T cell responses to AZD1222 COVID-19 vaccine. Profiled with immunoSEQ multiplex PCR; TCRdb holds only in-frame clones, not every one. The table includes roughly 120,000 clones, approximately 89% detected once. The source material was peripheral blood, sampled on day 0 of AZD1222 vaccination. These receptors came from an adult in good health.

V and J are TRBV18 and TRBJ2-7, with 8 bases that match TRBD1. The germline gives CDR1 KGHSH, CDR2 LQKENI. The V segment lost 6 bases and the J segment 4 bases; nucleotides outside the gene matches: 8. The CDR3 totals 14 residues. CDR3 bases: TGTGCCAGCTCGGCCCGACAGGGGTGGTACGAGCAGTACTTC. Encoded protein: CASSARQGWYEQYF.

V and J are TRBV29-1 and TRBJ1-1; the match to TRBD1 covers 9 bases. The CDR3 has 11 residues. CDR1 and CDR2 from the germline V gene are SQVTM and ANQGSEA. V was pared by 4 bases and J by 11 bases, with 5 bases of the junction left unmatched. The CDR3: CSVAGTGRAFF. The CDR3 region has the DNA TGCAGCGTTGCCGGGACAGGGAGGGCTTTCTTT.

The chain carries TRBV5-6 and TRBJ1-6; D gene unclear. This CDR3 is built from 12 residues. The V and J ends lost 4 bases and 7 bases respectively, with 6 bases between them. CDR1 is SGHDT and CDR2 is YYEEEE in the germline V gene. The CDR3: CASSAANSPLHF. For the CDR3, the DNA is TGTGCCAGCAGCGCAGCAAATTCACCCCTCCACTTT.

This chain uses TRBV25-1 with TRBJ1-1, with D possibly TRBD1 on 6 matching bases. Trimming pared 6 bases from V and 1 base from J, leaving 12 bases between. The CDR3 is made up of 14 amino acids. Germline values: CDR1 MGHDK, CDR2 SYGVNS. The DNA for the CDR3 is TGTGCCAGCAGGACGATGACAGGGAACACTGAAGCTTTCTTT. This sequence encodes CASRTMTGNTEAFF.

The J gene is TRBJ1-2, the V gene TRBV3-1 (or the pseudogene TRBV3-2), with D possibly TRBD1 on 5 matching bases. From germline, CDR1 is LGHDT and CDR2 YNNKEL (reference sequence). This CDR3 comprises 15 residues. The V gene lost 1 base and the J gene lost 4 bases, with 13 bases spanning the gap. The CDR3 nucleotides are TGTGCCAGCAGCCAAGTTGGAGGGGTAGGCTATGGCTACACCTTC. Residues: CASSQVGGVGYGYTF.

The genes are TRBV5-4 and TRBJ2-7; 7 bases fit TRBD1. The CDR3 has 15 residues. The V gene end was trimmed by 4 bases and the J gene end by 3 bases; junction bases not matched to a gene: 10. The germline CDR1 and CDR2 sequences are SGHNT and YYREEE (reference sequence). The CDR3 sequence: CASSTRTGQIYEQYF. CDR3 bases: TGTGCCAGCAGCACCCGAACGGGACAGATCTACGAGCAGTACTTC. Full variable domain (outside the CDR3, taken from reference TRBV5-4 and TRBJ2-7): ETGVTQSPTHLIKTRGQQVTLRCSSQSGHNTVSWYQQALGQGPQFIFQYYREEENGRGNFPPRFSGLQFPNYSSELNVNALELDDSALYLCASSTRTGQIYEQYFGPGTRLTVT.

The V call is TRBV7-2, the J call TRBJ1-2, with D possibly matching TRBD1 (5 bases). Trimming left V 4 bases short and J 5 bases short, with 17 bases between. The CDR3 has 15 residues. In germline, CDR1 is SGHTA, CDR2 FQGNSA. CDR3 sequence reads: CASSSEGRVGYGYTF. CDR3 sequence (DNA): TGTGCCAGCAGCTCTGAGGGCAGGGTGGGGTATGGCTACACCTTC.

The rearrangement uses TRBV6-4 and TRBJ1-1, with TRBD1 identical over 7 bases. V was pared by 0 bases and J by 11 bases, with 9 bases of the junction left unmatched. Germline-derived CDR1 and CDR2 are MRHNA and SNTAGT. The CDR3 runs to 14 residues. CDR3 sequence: CASSDSTSSQGAFF. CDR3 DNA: TGTGCCAGCAGTGACTCGACTTCTTCACAGGGGGCTTTCTTT.

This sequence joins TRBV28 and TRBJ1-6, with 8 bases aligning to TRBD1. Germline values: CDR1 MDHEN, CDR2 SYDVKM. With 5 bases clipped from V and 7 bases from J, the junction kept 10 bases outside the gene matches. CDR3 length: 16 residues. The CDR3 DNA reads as TGTGCCAGCAGTCAACCCAGGACAGGGCGGAATTCACCCCTCCACTTT. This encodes CASSQPRTGRNSPLHF.

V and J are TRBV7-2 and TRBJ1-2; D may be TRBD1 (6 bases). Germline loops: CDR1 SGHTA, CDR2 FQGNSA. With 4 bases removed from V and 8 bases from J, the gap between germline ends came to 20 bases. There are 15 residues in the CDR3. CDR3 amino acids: CASSSEPGGARGYTF. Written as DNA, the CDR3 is TGTGCCAGCAGCTCCGAACCCGGGGGGGCGCGAGGCTACACCTTC.

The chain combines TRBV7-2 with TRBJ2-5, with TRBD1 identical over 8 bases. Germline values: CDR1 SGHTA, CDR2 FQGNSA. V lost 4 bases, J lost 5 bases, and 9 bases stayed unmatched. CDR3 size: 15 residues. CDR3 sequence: CASSYASTGEETQYF. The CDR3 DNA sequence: TGTGCCAGCAGCTATGCATCGACAGGGGAGGAGACCCAGTACTTC. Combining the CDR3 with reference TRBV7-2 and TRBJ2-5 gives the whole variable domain GAGVSQSPSNKVTEKGKDVELRCDPISGHTALYWYRQSLGQGLEFLIYFQGNSAPDKSGLPSDRFSAERTGGSVSTLTIQRTQQEDSAVYLCASSYASTGEETQYFGPGTRLLVL.

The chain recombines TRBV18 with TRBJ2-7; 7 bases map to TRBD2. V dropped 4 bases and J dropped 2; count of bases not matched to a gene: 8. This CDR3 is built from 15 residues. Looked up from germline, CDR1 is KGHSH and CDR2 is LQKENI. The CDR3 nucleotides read TGTGCCAGCTCACGGGAGGGAAGCCGTACCTACGAGCAGTACTTC. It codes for CASSREGSRTYEQYF.

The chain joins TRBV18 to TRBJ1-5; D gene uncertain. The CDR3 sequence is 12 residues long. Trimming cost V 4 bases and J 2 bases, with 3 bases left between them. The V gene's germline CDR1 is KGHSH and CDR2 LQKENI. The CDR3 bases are TGTGCCAGCTCACTACGCAATCAGCCCCAGCATTTT. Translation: CASSLRNQPQHF.

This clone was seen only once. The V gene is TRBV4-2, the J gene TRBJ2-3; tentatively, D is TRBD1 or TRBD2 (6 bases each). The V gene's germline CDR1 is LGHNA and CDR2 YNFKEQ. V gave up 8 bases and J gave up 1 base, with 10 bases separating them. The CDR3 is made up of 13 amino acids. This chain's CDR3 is CASWGARTDTQYF. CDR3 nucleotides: TGTGCCAGCTGGGGGGCCCGCACAGATACGCAGTATTTT.

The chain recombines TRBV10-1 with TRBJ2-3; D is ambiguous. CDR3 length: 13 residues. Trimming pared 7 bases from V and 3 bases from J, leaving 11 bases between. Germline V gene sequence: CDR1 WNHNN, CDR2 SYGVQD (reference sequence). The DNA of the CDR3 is TGCGCCAGCAAAGGTAGCTTGACAGATACGCAGTATTTT. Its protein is CASKGSLTDTQYF.

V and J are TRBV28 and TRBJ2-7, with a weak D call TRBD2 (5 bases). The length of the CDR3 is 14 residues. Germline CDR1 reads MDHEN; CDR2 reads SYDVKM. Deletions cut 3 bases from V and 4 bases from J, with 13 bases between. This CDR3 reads CASSFRLAVYEQYF. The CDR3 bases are TGTGCCAGCAGTTTCAGGCTAGCAGTTTACGAGCAGTACTTC.

DNA for the CDR3: TGTGCCAGCAGCTTAAGGCGACGGAGCGGGAGCCCCCACGAGCAGTACTTC. It yields the protein CASSLRRRSGSPHEQYF. This rearrangement joins TRBV11-2 to TRBJ2-7, with 8 bases aligning to TRBD2. The CDR3 has 17 amino acids. The V gene end was trimmed by 2 bases and the J gene end by 5 bases; junction bases not matched to a gene: 14. Germline assignment: CDR1 SGHAT and CDR2 FQNNGV.

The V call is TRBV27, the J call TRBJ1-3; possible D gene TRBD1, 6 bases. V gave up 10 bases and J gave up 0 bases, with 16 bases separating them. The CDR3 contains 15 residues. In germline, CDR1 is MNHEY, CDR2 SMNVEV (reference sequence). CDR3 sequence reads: CATPPQGHSGNTIYF. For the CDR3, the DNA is TGTGCCACCCCGCCACAGGGCCACTCTGGAAACACCATATATTTT.

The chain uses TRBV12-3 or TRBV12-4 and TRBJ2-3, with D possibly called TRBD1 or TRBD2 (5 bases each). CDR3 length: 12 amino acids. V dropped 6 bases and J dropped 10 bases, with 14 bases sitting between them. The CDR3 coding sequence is TGTGCCAGCAGGGGGGATTATCGGGCGCAGTATTTT. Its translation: CASRGDYRAQYF.

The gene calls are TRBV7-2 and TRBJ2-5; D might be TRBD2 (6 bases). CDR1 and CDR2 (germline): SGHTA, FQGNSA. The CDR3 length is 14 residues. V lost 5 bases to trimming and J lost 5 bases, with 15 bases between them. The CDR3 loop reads CASSVGGAGETQYF. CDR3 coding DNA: TGTGCCAGCAGCGTCGGAGGGGCGGGGGAGACCCAGTACTTC.

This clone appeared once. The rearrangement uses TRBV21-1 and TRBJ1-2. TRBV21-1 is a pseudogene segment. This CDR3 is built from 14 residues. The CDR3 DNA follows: TGCATCTTGAGGTGGGGGGCTAAGGGCGATGGCTACACCTTC. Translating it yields CILRWGAKGDGYTF.

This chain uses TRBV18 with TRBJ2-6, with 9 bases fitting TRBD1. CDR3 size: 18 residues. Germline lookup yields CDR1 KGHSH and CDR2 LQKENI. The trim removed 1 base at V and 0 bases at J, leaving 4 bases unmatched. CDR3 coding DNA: TGTGCCAGCTCACCACGGACAGGGGCCCTCTCTGGGGCCAACGTCCTGACTTTC. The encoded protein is CASSPRTGALSGANVLTF.

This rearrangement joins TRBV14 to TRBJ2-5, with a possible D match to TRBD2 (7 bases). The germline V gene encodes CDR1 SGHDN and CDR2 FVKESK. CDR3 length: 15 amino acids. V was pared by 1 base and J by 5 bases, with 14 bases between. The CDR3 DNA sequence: TGTGCCAGCAGCCAAGGCGGGGGCGCCCGGGAGACCCAGTACTTC. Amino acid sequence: CASSQGGGARETQYF.

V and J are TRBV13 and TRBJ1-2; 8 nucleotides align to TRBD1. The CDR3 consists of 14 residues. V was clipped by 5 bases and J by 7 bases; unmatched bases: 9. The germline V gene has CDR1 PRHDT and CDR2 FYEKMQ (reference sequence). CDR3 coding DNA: TGTGCCAGCAGCCCCATGTCAGGGGGCCGTGGCTACACCTTC. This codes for CASSPMSGGRGYTF.

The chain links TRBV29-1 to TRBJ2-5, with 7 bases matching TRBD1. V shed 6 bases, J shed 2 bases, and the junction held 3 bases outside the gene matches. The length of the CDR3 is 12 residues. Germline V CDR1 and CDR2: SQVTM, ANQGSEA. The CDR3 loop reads CSVGQRQETQYF. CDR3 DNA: TGCAGCGTGGGACAGAGACAAGAGACCCAGTACTTC. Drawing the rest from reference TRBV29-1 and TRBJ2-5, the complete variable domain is SAVISQKPSRDICQRGTSLTIQCQVDSQVTMMFWYRQQPGQSLTLIATANQGSEATYESGFVIDKFPISRPNLTFSTLTVSNMSPEDSSIYLCSVGQRQETQYFGPGTRLLVL.

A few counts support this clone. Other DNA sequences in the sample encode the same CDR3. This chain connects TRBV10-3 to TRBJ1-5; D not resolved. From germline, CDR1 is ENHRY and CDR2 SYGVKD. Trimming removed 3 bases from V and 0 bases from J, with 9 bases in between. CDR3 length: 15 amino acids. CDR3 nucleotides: TGTGCCATCAGTGAAGGACGGAATAGCAATCAGCCCCAGCATTTT. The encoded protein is CAISEGRNSNQPQHF.

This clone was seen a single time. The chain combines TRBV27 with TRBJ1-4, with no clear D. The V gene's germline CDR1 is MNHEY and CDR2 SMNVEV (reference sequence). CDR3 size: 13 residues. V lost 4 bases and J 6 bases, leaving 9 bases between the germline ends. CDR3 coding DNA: TGTGCCAGCAGTTACGGTACGGATGAAAAACTGTTTTTT. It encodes CASSYGTDEKLFF.

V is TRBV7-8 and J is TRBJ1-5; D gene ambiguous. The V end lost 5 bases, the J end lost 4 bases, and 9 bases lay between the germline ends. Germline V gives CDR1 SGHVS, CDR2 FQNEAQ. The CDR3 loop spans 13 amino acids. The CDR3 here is CASSHNPNQPQHF. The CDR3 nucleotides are TGTGCCAGCAGCCATAACCCAAATCAGCCCCAGCATTTT.

CDR3 in amino acids: CASSLRVNTEAFF. The CDR3 DNA reads TGTGCCAGCAGCTTGCGGGTGAACACTGAAGCTTTCTTT. The chain carries TRBV5-4 and TRBJ1-1; D remains ambiguous. CDR3 size: 13 residues. Germline loops: CDR1 SGHNT, CDR2 YYREEE (reference sequence). V dropped 1 base and J dropped 0 bases, with 4 bases sitting between them.